This is a list of T cell receptor beta chains from one sample in a study of blood T cells in healthy people across ages. Via MiXCR, TCRdb re-called the 5' RACE reads, giving one row per CDR3 protein. The table lists 650,000 to 800,000 distinct CDR3 sequences, more than 40% of them singletons, with nearly 20% in the top ten. The sample was blood. These receptors came from a man aged 60-69 years in good health. Both conserved end residues are part of each CDR3. D genes are given only for firm matches. Clone size is stated in some rows and not others, as once, few, many or a class when expanded.

clone_size,v_call,d_call,j_call,cdr3_nt,cdr3_aa
-,TRBV25-1,TRBD2,TRBJ2-1,TGTGCCAGCAGTGAATTAGCGGGGGGGGGACCCTACAATGAGCAGTTCTTC,CASSELAGGGPYNEQFF
-,TRBV5-6,TRBD1,TRBJ1-2,TGTGCCAGCAGCTTCGGGACAGGGGATTCCTATGGCTACACCTTC,CASSFGTGDSYGYTF
-,TRBV12-3/TRBV12-4,-,TRBJ2-3,TGTGCCAGCGGTCCCAATGTCCGCACAGATACGCAGTATTTT,CASGPNVRTDTQYF
-,TRBV20-1,TRBD1,TRBJ2-7,TGCAGTGCCACGGACAGGGGATACTACGAGCAGTACTTC,CSATDRGYYEQYF
-,TRBV6-5,-,TRBJ2-7,TGTGCCAGCACGGGGCTAGACTACGAGCAGTACTTC,CASTGLDYEQYF
few,TRBV20-1,-,TRBJ1-5,TGCAGTGCTAGAGATTCCCGCCGGCCGGGTCAGCCCCAGCATTTT,CSARDSRRPGQPQHF
-,TRBV4-1,-,TRBJ1-2,TGCGCCAGCAGCCAGGCCCAGGGTTCTAACTATGGCTACACCTTC,CASSQAQGSNYGYTF
-,TRBV27,-,TRBJ1-4,TGTGCCAGCAGGCAGTTTTACAGCGGGAATGAAAAACTGTTTTTT,CASRQFYSGNEKLFF
-,TRBV6-1,TRBD2,TRBJ2-1,TGTGCCAGCAGTGAAGCTAGCGGGGGGCCTTATGAGCAGTTCTTC,CASSEASGGPYEQFF
-,TRBV3-1,TRBD1,TRBJ1-2,TGTGCCGGCAGCCAAGAGGGGACAGCGAAAAACTATGGCTACACCTTC,CAGSQEGTAKNYGYTF